This TCR beta chain was identified during a study of cytomegalovirus exposure and HLA in healthy donors. Study-wide findings and caveats: In a later analysis, compared with equally common non-associated chains, HLA-associated beta chains were more expanded. Within the data, a cluster of highly shared sequence variants was likely a sequencing artifact. The records held CMV serostatus as the only immune exposure information.

PCR primers comprised 60 Vbeta and 13 Jbeta primers. Profiled with immunoSEQ multiplex PCR; TCRdb holds only in-frame clones, not every one. This table has 150,000 to 200,000 clones, around 80% appearing once. Germline V gives CDR1 SGHKS, CDR2 YYEKEE (reference sequence). The trim removed 4 bases at V and 2 bases at J, leaving 5 bases unmatched. This CDR3 is 15 amino acids long. Turning to this clone: What it binds is unknown.

The sequence came from a man aged 45-65 years in good health and CMV-seropositive. The sequenced sample consisted of PBMCs. This sequence joins TRBV5-5 and TRBJ1-5; 8 nucleotides agree with TRBD1. CDR3 in DNA: TGTGCCAGCAGCCTCGGACAGGGCGGCAATCAGCCCCAGCATTTT. Its translation is CASSLGQGGNQPQHF.